This TCR beta chain appears in the sequencing data of a study of T cells in Graves' hyperthyroidism and ophthalmopathy (dated by TCRdb to between 2017 and 2020). With respect to the entire study: Peripheral blood samples were taken at initial diagnosis, before any treatment was given. The paper describes TCR Vbeta CDR3 sequencing of 130 to 150 peripheral blood samples, made up of 40 to 45 ophthalmopathy patients, some 76 hyperthyroidism patients and 17 progressor patients. Thyroid tissue and blood T-cell repertoires from several Graves' hyperthyroidism patients were also compared in the study. To identify TCR V-J signatures that set the groups apart, the researchers used a discovery cohort of more than 95 patients, made up of roughly 40 with Graves' ophthalmopathy and some 58 with stable Graves' hyperthyroidism. Prospective prediction of ophthalmopathy was tested in an independent validation cohort consisting of 18 to 20 hyperthyroidism patients and some 15 patients who later progressed to ophthalmopathy. After blood sampling, hyperthyroidism patients were treated with methimazole at a starting dose of 30 mg daily, and ophthalmopathy patients were treated with high-dose intravenous methylprednisolone. The 75 to 100 discovery patients were randomly split 7:3 into training and test sets. Broad study findings and their caveats: In cross-validation, a model built on a 13 V-J signature told ophthalmopathy apart from stable hyperthyroidism with under 90% sensitivity and roughly 83% specificity, and in testing the same model reached 80%/75%. In validation, progression to ophthalmopathy was predicted by the model with 55% to 71% sensitivity and 72% to 85% specificity, a median of approximately 7.1 months before onset. Most expanded thyroid clonotypes (frequency above 0.001) were also detected in blood, a finding suggesting that blood repertoires may reflect thyroid immune responses. No statistical method was used to fix the sample size in advance, and group allocation was not hidden from the investigators.

This clonotype was seen a handful of times. Its antigen is not yet known. No base quality values were provided; no much bigger clone lies one nucleotide off. Amplification of TCR beta CDR3 regions was carried out from RNA transcripts. The TCR CDR3 was subjected to a first round of RT-PCR using the HTBI primer set and the Qiagen OneStep RT-PCR kit. Libraries were constructed in a second round of multiplex PCR, after which size selection and purification were carried out. Paired-end sequencing of the libraries was performed with 100 bp reads on an Illumina HiSeq2000. In the authors' own workflow: Raw data were processed with SOAPnuke, discarding reads with adapters, uncalled bases, mean Phred below 15, or no exact constant-primer or identifier match. High-quality paired reads were merged with COPE v1.2.5, and unique nucleotide sequences were defined as clonotypes. MiTCR v1.1 was used to align clonotypes to the IMGT TRBV, TRBD and TRBJ reference segments. Only V-J combinations with frequency above 0.0001, covering about 99% of repertoires, were analysed. The TCS score was defined as the ratio of F50 (clonal expansion) to E x V (chaos), calculated using BLOSUM62-based TCRdist between CDR3 peptides within each V-J. Welch's t-statistics and random forest reduced approximately 520 V-J features to under 15, which were used in a naive Bayes classifier (R e1071). TCRdb handled the public reads itself, with Q25 trimming in fastp and clone calling in MiXCR, and kept productive beta chains. One record per CDR3 amino acid sequence lists the most common genes and DNA. TCRdb, rather than the study authors, made the V and J calls. This sample lists some 350,000 distinct CDR3 sequences; roughly 14% were detected once. The biggest ten clones account for approximately 30% of the sample.

The hyperthyroidism patients were between 18 and 65 years old and newly diagnosed, with a disease duration of less than 2 months. Exclusion was applied to patients with uncontrolled infections, other autoimmune diseases, pregnancy or lactation. Diagnoses were based on clinical symptoms, serum thyroxine and TRAb, thyroid ultrasound and orbital computed tomography. Blood from progressor patients was collected at the time of first diagnosis with hyperthyroidism, before any ophthalmopathy symptoms had appeared. PBMCs were isolated from about 9.2 ml of fresh peripheral blood by Ficoll-Paque density gradient centrifugation. Progressor patients were defined as those initially diagnosed with Graves' hyperthyroidism in whom ophthalmopathy developed during follow-up. Trizol reagent was used to extract total RNA, and RNA quality was then checked on an Agilent 2100 Bioanalyzer. The cysteine opens and the phenylalanine closes a CDR3 of 16 amino acids. Left in the record is the CDR3 DNA by itself, 48 bases read in frame from the first base. Germline trimming amounts to 4 bases on V and 7 bases on J, with 12 as the count of junction bases outside the gene matches. According to the germline V gene, CDR1 reads MGHRA and CDR2 reads YSYEKL.

The chain was built from TRBV4-1 and TRBJ2-1; 8 central bases correspond to TRBD2. The sample was blood. This TCR derives from a woman in her late teens or twenties with Graves' hyperthyroidism that later progressed to Graves' ophthalmopathy. CDR3 sequence: CASSLDLAGRRNEQFF. The nucleotides read TGCGCCAGCAGCCTAGACCTAGCGGGCCGTCGAAATGAGCAGTTCTTC.